This note documents a single T cell receptor beta chain sequence. This sample was included in a study of blood T cell repertoires in COVID-19. Study information: Researchers got acute and convalescent COVID-19 samples from the United States, Italy and Spain. The cDNA or gDNA used as material had been derived from T cells, B-cell-depleted T cells, or PBMCs.

Germline CDR1 and CDR2: MNHEY and SMNVEV (reference sequence). The CDR3 is made up of 14 amino acids. Unmatched junction bases numbered 6, after V lost 4 bases and J lost 8 bases. Seattle's enrolled individuals joined amid active infection and were then monitored longitudinally. In the original analysis: Reference gene primer amplification gave nucleated cell count estimates. The protocol was immunoSEQ multiplex PCR, while the TCRdb copy is restricted to in-frame clones and leaves out a portion. Clone size and V and J calls were adopted from that table, with D and trimming inferred from the DNA. The table shows more than 300,000 clones, with around 89% occurring only once.

This rearrangement joins TRBV27 to TRBJ2-1; 9 nucleotides line up with TRBD1. The specimen sequenced was peripheral blood. The origin of this receptor is a woman in her thirties or forties with COVID-19, enrolled during active disease. The DNA for the CDR3 is TGTGCCAGCAGTTCCGGGACAGGGTTTTATGAGCAGTTCTTC. Amino acid sequence: CASSSGTGFYEQFF.